Each of the 4 T cell receptor beta chains below was sequenced from the same sample in a study of blood T cell repertoires in COVID-19 (dated by TCRdb to the early 2020s). Receptor amplification or capture employed the immunoSEQ multiplex PCR assay. As stored in TCRdb, this immuneACCESS dataset retains in-frame rearrangements with V and J assigned. A fraction of the clones does not appear; measured against another copy, unresolved V genes explain less than half of the discrepancy, and the remainder lacks a known reason. The sample contains approximately 300,000 clones, roughly 88% of them found a single time. The top ten clonotypes cover 1.6% of the sample. Sequenced material: peripheral blood. The receptors stem from a woman between 45 and 60 years old with acute or convalescent COVID-19.

In this sample, this clone turned up a few times. The chain is built from TRBV10-3 and TRBJ2-1; 9 bases align to TRBD2. Germline V gene data show CDR1 as ENHRY and CDR2 as SYGVKD. This CDR3 contains 16 residues. The J segment lost 9 bases and the V segment lost 4 bases, leaving 13 bases of the junction unmatched. In DNA, the CDR3 is TGTGCCATCAGTGCCTCCTTCCTAGCGGGGAGGAGTGAGCAGTTCTTC. Its translation is CAISASFLAGRSEQFF.

V and J are TRBV9 and TRBJ1-1, with D possibly matching TRBD1 (6 bases). This CDR3 is built from 16 residues. The germline V and J ends were trimmed by 2 bases and 4 bases, with 18 bases remaining between them. Germline-derived CDR1 and CDR2 are SGDLS and YYNGEE. This chain's CDR3 is CASSVRRMGALTEAFF. CDR3 nucleotides: TGTGCCAGCAGCGTGAGGAGGATGGGGGCGCTCACTGAAGCTTTCTTT.

This chain links TRBV5-6 with TRBJ2-7, with D uncertain. The CDR3 contains 15 residues. Trimming stripped 2 bases from V and 5 bases from J, with 17 bases between. Germline V gene data show CDR1 as SGHDT and CDR2 as YYEEEE. CDR3 bases: TGTGCCAGCAGCTTTGGGCTTTCCGCTCCCCACGAGCAGTACTTC. It encodes CASSFGLSAPHEQYF.

The rearrangement links TRBV20-1 to TRBJ2-7; D is perhaps TRBD2 (6 bases). The CDR3 length is 11 residues. Germline CDR1 and CDR2: DFQATT and SNEGSKA (reference sequence). Trimming left V 1 base short and J 9 bases short, with 10 bases between. CDR3 bases: TGCAGTGCTAGAGGTCCGCGGGGGCAGTACTTC. Translating gives CSARGPRGQYF.